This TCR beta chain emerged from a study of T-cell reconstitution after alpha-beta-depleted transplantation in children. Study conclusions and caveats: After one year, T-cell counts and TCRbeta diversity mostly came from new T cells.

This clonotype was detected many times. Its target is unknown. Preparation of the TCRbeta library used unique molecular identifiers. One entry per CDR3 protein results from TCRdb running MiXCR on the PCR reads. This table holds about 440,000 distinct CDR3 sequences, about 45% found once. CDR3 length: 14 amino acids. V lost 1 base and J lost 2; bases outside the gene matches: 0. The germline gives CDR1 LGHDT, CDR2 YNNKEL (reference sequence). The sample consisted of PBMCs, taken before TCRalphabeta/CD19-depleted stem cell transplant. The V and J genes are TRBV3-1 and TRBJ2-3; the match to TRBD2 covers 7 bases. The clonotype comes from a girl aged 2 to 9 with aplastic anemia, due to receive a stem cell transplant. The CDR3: CASSQGDYTDTQYF. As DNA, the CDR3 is TGTGCCAGCAGCCAAGGGGACTACACAGATACGCAGTATTTT.